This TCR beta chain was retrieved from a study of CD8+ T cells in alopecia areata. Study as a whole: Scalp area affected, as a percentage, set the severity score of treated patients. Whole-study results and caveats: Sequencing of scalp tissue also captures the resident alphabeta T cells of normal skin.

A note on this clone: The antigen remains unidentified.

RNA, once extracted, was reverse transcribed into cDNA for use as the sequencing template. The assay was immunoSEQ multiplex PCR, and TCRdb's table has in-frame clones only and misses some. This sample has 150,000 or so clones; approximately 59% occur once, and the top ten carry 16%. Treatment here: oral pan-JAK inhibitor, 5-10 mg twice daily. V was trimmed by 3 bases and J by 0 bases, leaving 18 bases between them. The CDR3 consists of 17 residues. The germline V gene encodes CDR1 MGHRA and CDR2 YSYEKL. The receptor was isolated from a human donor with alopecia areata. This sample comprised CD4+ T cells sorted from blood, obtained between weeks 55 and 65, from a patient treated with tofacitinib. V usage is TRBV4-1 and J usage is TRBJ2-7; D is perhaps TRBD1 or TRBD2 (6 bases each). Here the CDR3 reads CASSQMGVRDNSYEQYF. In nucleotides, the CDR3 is TGCGCCAGCAGCCAGATGGGGGTGCGGGACAACTCCTACGAGCAGTACTTC.